Each of the 15 T cell receptor beta chains below was sequenced from the same sample in a study of blood T cells in healthy people across ages. Using a J-beta primer mix together with a sample-barcoded 5' primer, a second PCR was run for roughly 6 to 11 cycles. From the 5' RACE reads, TCRdb called clonotypes with MiXCR, one entry per CDR3 protein. Among 750,000 to 950,000 distinct CDR3 sequences, 25% to 30% were seen once, and the ten largest hold roughly 10%. This same sample was also taken into another study, of T cells of mothers and their children.

The sequenced material came from blood. The receptor source for this set is a woman between 35 and 50 years old in good health.

V and J are TRBV27 and TRBJ2-1, with 8 bases matching TRBD1. CDR3 length: 16 residues. V dropped 5 bases and J dropped 5; count of bases not matched to a gene: 11. Germline V gene data show CDR1 as MNHEY and CDR2 as SMNVEV (reference sequence). CDR3 bases: TGTGCCAGCAGTCTCAGCCTGGACAGGGAACACAATGAGCAGTTCTTC. Its translation is CASSLSLDREHNEQFF.

The CDR3 sequence: CATSRPPRGVETQFF. The CDR3 DNA is TGTGCCACCAGCAGACCTCCCCGGGGGGTAGAGACCCAGTTCTTC. The genes are TRBV15 and TRBJ2-5; 7 bases agree with TRBD2. The J call is doubtful: the DNA matches TRBJ2-1 better. The CDR3 covers 15 residues. Germline-derived CDR1 and CDR2 are LNHNV and YYDKDF (reference sequence).

There are a few counts of this clonotype. The chain uses TRBV27 and TRBJ1-2; D possibly corresponds to TRBD1 (5 bases). The CDR3 spans 16 residues. Trimming removed 5 bases from V and 4 bases from J, with 20 bases in between. Germline values: CDR1 MNHEY, CDR2 SMNVEV (reference sequence). DNA for the CDR3: TGTGCCAGCAGTCCTTTATCAGGGAGCGCTTCCTATGGCTACACCTTC. Protein sequence: CASSPLSGSASYGYTF.

The chain links TRBV30 to TRBJ2-3; weak D call: TRBD2 (5 bases). Germline V gives CDR1 GTSNPN, CDR2 SVGIG (reference sequence). This CDR3 is 15 amino acids long. Trimming stripped 0 bases from V and 0 bases from J, with 10 bases between. CDR3 DNA: TGTGCCTGGAGTGTACTCAGGACTAGCACAGATACGCAGTATTTT. Translating it yields CAWSVLRTSTDTQYF.

This clonotype was counted at least ten times. The V and J genes are TRBV7-8 and TRBJ1-1; no clear D. Between the trimmed V and J ends, which lost 1 base and 5 bases, there was a span of 8 bases. The CDR3 extends over 13 amino acids. The germline V gene has CDR1 SGHVS and CDR2 FQNEAQ. The DNA of the CDR3 is TGTGCCAGCAGCTTAGAGCTTAGGACTGAAGCTTTCTTT. Its translation: CASSLELRTEAFF.

This sequence joins TRBV6-5 and TRBJ1-5; 9 bases align to TRBD1. CDR1 and CDR2 (germline): MNHEY, SVGAGI. Germline trimming cut 0 bases from V and 2 bases from J; bases unmatched to any gene: 14. The CDR3 consists of 20 residues. This chain's CDR3 is CASSYSNLGQGSGGNQPQHF. CDR3 coding DNA: TGTGCCAGCAGTTACTCGAATCTGGGACAGGGTTCTGGGGGCAATCAGCCCCAGCATTTT.

This rearrangement joins TRBV4-2 to TRBJ2-7, with unresolved D. Germline V lookup: CDR1 LGHNA, CDR2 YNFKEQ. The CDR3 is made up of 15 amino acids. V gave up 0 bases and J gave up 2 bases, with 11 bases separating them. The CDR3: CASSQDPLDPYEQYF. CDR3 coding DNA: TGTGCCAGCAGCCAAGATCCGCTGGATCCCTACGAGCAGTACTTC.

This clonotype was detected many times. This chain joins TRBV20-1 and TRBJ2-4; 9 nucleotides align to TRBD2. This CDR3 contains 14 residues. Germline-derived CDR1 and CDR2 are DFQATT and SNEGSKA (reference sequence). The V gene end was trimmed by 4 bases and the J gene end by 3 bases; junction bases not matched to a gene: 4. CDR3 loop: CSAIAGASKNIQYF. CDR3 in DNA: TGCAGTGCTATAGCGGGGGCCAGCAAAAACATTCAGTACTTC.

There are many counts of this clonotype. The gene calls are TRBV29-1 and TRBJ2-7; no firm D call. There are 12 residues in the CDR3. V lost 6 bases, J lost 2 bases, and 11 bases lay in between. Germline CDR1 reads SQVTM; CDR2 reads ANQGSEA. The CDR3 DNA is TGCAGCGTCCGAGCATGGACCTACGAGCAGTACTTC. Protein product: CSVRAWTYEQYF.

A word on this clonotype: This may be a read error, as it is one base from a much larger clone. The chain combines TRBV20-1 with TRBJ2-7, with D perhaps TRBD2 (6 bases). CDR1 is DFQATT and CDR2 is SNEGSKA in the germline V gene (reference sequence). The CDR3 is 13 amino acids. V lost 6 bases to trimming and J lost 5 bases, with 17 bases between them. The CDR3 DNA is TGCAGTGCAGGACGATGGGAGGACCACGAGCAGTACTTC. It encodes CSAGRWEDHEQYF.

V and J are TRBV25-1 and TRBJ2-2; TRBD1 agrees at 9 bases. CDR3 length: 16 residues. CDR1 is MGHDK and CDR2 is SYGVNS in the germline V gene. V was pared by 4 bases and J by 3 bases, with 6 bases of the junction left unmatched. The CDR3: CASSAGTGSHTGELFF. The CDR3 DNA reads as TGTGCCAGCAGTGCAGGGACAGGGTCTCACACCGGGGAGCTGTTTTTT. The variable domain in full, with the rest retrieved from reference TRBV25-1 and TRBJ2-2, is EADIYQTPRYLVIGTGKKITLECSQTMGHDKMYWYQQDPGMELHLIHYSYGVNSTEKGDLSSESTVSRIRTEHFPLTLESARPSHTSQYLCASSAGTGSHTGELFFGEGSRLTVL.

Remarks on this clonotype: This may be a read error: a much more frequent sequence differs by one nucleotide. The chain uses TRBV29-1 and TRBJ2-3, with 8 bases that match TRBD2. CDR1 is SQVTM, CDR2 ANQGSEA, per germline. The CDR3 is 13 residues long. The CDR3 region is CSVEVTSADAQYF. The CDR3 coding sequence is TGCAGCGTTGAAGTGACTAGCGCAGATGCGCAGTATTTT.

This chain uses TRBV6-1 with TRBJ1-2, with a weak D call TRBD1 (6 bases). The CDR3 length is 12 residues. Per germline, CDR1 MNHNS and CDR2 SASEGT. V lost 5 bases and J lost 8, with 12 bases in between. Written as DNA, the CDR3 is TGTGCCAGCAGTACCAATACAGGGGGCTACACCTTC. Protein sequence: CASSTNTGGYTF.

This clonotype was observed many times. V and J are TRBV5-1 and TRBJ2-5; 11 bases are shared with TRBD2. The CDR3 is made up of 15 amino acids. The germline V gene has CDR1 SGHRS and CDR2 YFSETQ. V lost 2 bases and J lost 3; bases outside the gene matches: 3. The CDR3 nucleotides are TGCGCCAGCAGCTTACTAGCGGGGGAAGAAGAGACCCAGTACTTC. Translated, it gives CASSLLAGEEETQYF.

Ten or more counts support this clonotype. This chain uses TRBV4-1 with TRBJ2-7; possible D gene TRBD2, 6 bases. The CDR3 extends over 15 amino acids. V dropped 1 base and J dropped 4 bases, with 14 bases sitting between them. In germline, CDR1 is MGHRA, CDR2 YSYEKL. The CDR3 nucleotides read TGCGCCAGCAGCCAAGTAACAGTGGGGGGATACGAGCAGTACTTC. Amino acid sequence: CASSQVTVGGYEQYF.